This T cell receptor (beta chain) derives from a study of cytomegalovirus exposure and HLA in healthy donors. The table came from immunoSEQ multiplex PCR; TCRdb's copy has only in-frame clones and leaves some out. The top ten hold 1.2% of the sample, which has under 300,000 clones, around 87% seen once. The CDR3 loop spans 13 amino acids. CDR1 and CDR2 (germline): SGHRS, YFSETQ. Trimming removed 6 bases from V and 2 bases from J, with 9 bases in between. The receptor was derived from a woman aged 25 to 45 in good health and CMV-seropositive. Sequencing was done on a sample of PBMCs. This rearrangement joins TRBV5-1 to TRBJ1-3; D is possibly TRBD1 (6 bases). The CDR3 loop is CASTPGAGNTIYF. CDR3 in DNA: TGCGCCAGCACCCCAGGGGCTGGAAACACCATATATTTT. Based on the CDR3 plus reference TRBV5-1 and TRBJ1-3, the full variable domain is KAGVTQTPRYLIKTRGQQVTLSCSPISGHRSVSWYQQTPGQGLQFLFEYFSETQRNKGNFPGRFSGRQFSNSRSEMNVSTLELGDSALYLCASTPGAGNTIYFGEGSWLTVV.